This is a list of T cell receptor beta chains from one sample in a study of patients and donors after allogeneic stem cell transplantation. TCRdb reanalysed the RT-PCR reads using MiXCR and keeps one entry per CDR3 protein. Of about 160,000 distinct CDR3 sequences in the sample, around 30% were seen once. Input material: blood, either unsorted or a sorted T cell fraction (not recorded which). The receptors shown here come from a human donor who was either an allogeneic HSCT recipient or a stem cell or donor lymphocyte infusion donor (not recorded which). It is not recorded whose cells these are; they may come from a transplant donor. CDR3s include the opening cysteine and the closing phenylalanine or tryptophan. Each record gives: V gene, J gene, clone size, D gene, CDR3 DNA, CDR3 protein. The D gene is left open where the match is weak. Clone size, where shown, is once, few, many, or a class for clones that have expanded.

>TRBV5-1|TRBJ2-7|NA|NA
TGCGCCAGCAGCTTGCAGACCTCCTACAACGAGCAGTACTTC
CASSLQTSYNEQYF
>TRBV12-3/TRBV12-4|TRBJ2-1|NA|NA
TGTGCCAGCAAGAGGGGGGCATTAAGTTCCTACAATGAGCAGTTCTTC
CASKRGALSSYNEQFF
>TRBV30|TRBJ1-1|NA|NA
TGTGCCTGGAGTGTACGCGGGTACAGGGCTTTCTTT
CAWSVRGYRAFF
>TRBV5-6|TRBJ2-5|NA|NA
TGTGCCAGCAGGTTGGGGGCAGCGGAGACCCAGTACTTC
CASRLGAAETQYF
>TRBV9|TRBJ2-2|few|NA
TGTGCCAGCAGCATAAGAGTGGGAGAGGTCACCGGGGAGCTGTTTTTT
CASSIRVGEVTGELFF
>TRBV7-6|TRBJ2-5|few|NA
TGTGCCAGCAGCTTTTACTCATCAGCGGCGGAGACCCAGTACTTC
CASSFYSSAAETQYF
>TRBV4-2|TRBJ2-3|NA|NA
TGTGCCAGCAGCCAAGGGAACACAGATACGCAGTATTTT
CASSQGNTDTQYF
>TRBV5-6|TRBJ2-3|few|NA
TGTGCCAGCAGCTTGCGGCTAGCGCTAGACGCGTCCGGCACAGATACGCAGTATTTT
CASSLRLALDASGTDTQYF
>TRBV5-1|TRBJ2-7|NA|TRBD2
TGCGCCAGCAGCTTCGGGACTAGCCGATCCTACGAGCAGTACTTC
CASSFGTSRSYEQYF
>TRBV6-5|TRBJ2-5|few|NA
TGTGCCAGCAGCTCCGGGACACTGGGCGGGACCCAGTACTTC
CASSSGTLGGTQYF
>TRBV12-3/TRBV12-4|TRBJ1-5|NA|TRBD1
TGTGCCAGCAGACGGACAGGGGGCGTCGCTCAGCCCCAGCATTTT
CASRRTGGVAQPQHF
>TRBV4-3|TRBJ1-1|NA|NA
TGCGCCAGCACCCCCGGGAGTCTGAGCACTGAAGCTTTCTTT
CASTPGSLSTEAFF
>TRBV5-1|TRBJ2-1|NA|TRBD2
TGCGCCAGCAGCTTACCTACTAGCGGATATTACAATGAGCAGTTCTTC
CASSLPTSGYYNEQFF
>TRBV28|TRBJ2-5|NA|NA
TGTGCCAGCAGTTTACCCCCCCTTGGGGAGACCCAGTACTTC
CASSLPPLGETQYF
>TRBV4-3|TRBJ1-2|few|TRBD1
TGCGCCAGCAGCCCCCAGGGGGGCAGTGGCTACACCTTC
CASSPQGGSGYTF
>TRBV11-2|TRBJ2-3|NA|TRBD2
TGTGCCAGCAGCCCTGGGACTAGCGGTACGTGGAGCACAGATACGCAGTATTTT
CASSPGTSGTWSTDTQYF
>TRBV24-1|TRBJ1-4|NA|TRBD1
TGTGCCACCAGTGATTCGGGACAGATTAATGAAAAACTGTTTTTT
CATSDSGQINEKLFF
>TRBV20-1|TRBJ2-5|NA|NA
TGCAGTGCTAGTGACCGGATCGGAGAGACCCAGTACTTC
CSASDRIGETQYF
>TRBV4-2|TRBJ1-1|few|NA
TGTGCCAGCAGCCAAGATACGTTGAACACTGAAGCTTTCTTT
CASSQDTLNTEAFF
>TRBV3-1|TRBJ1-2|few|NA
TGTGCCAGCAGCCAAGTAGATGGACAAACACTTAACTATGGCTACACCTTC
CASSQVDGQTLNYGYTF
>TRBV3-1|TRBJ2-5|NA|NA
TGTGCCAGCAGAGGTGGGGAGACCCAGTACTTC
CASRGGETQYF
>TRBV6-5|TRBJ2-2|few|TRBD2
TGTGCCAGCAGTTACCCTAGCGGACACGGGGAGCTGTTTTTT
CASSYPSGHGELFF
>TRBV4-3|TRBJ1-2|many|NA
TGCGCCAGCAGCCAACCCGGATACGCTGGCTACACCTTC
CASSQPGYAGYTF
>TRBV20-1|TRBJ1-3|few|TRBD1
TGCAGTGCTAGAGGCCGGGACAGCGTGGGAACCATATATTTT
CSARGRDSVGTIYF
>TRBV20-1|TRBJ1-5|few|NA
TGCAGTGCTCAAGGGCCTCGGTGGGGCAATCAGCCCCAGCATTTT
CSAQGPRWGNQPQHF
>TRBV12-5|TRBJ2-7|NA|NA
TGTGCTAGTGCTCGACAGGCGAGCTCCTACGAGCAGTACTTC
CASARQASSYEQYF
>TRBV9|TRBJ2-1|few|NA
TGTGCCAGCAGCGGCCGGGACTCCTACAATGAGCAGTTCTTC
CASSGRDSYNEQFF
>TRBV23-1|TRBJ1-4|few|TRBD1
TGCGCCAGCAGTCAATCCGACAGGGAGGCCTTGGCTAATGAAAAACTGTTTTTT
CASSQSDREALANEKLFF
>TRBV7-9|TRBJ1-1|few|TRBD1
TGTGCCAGCAGTGGACAGGGGGCGCCTGGTATTGCTTTCTTT
CASSGQGAPGIAFF
>TRBV5-5|TRBJ1-1|many|NA
TGTGCCAGCAGCCATTATTACACTGAAGCTTTCTTT
CASSHYYTEAFF
>TRBV5-1|TRBJ2-1|many|TRBD1
TGCGCCAGCGGGGGACAGGGGGCGAATGAGCAGTTCTTC
CASGGQGANEQFF